The T cell receptor beta chain described here comes from a study of regulatory T cells in long-lasting Graves disease. Arm-PCR with iRepertoire HTBI primers amplified the CDR3 regions for these TCR beta libraries. TCRdb analysed the multiplex PCR reads with MiXCR anew, one entry per CDR3 protein. Of about 380,000 distinct CDR3 sequences listed, roughly a sixth are singletons. This clonotype has at least ten counts. Its matching antigen is unknown. Time point in this sample: newly diagnosed GD, antithyroid drugs for less than 3 months. PBMCs were the source of the RNA used for TCR sequencing. The CDR3 runs 20 residues. Germline loops: CDR1 SEHNR, CDR2 FQNEAQ (reference sequence). V lost 5 bases, J lost 4 bases, and 30 bases lay in between. Study-level findings and limits: The researchers studied only peripheral blood, not thyroid tissue. With a small sample size, accuracy may have been reduced.

The specimen comprised peripheral blood mononuclear cells (PBMCs), sampled at new diagnosis, from a patient treated with antithyroid drugs. The chain is built from TRBV7-9 and TRBJ2-1; possibly TRBD1 for D (8 bases). The TCR was taken from a female donor with Graves disease. The CDR3 DNA is TGTGCCAGCAGCCATCGACAGGGGATTGCGGGGGCCCACCCTTACAATGAGCAGTTCTTC. Translating it yields CASSHRQGIAGAHPYNEQFF.